This TCR beta chain was identified in a study of blood T cell repertoires in COVID-19. The ends lost 6 bases at V and 7 bases at J; junction bases unmatched: 9. CDR1 is SGHRS, CDR2 YFSETQ, per germline. The CDR3 is 15 residues long. In the original analysis: By means of reference gene primer amplification, nucleated cell counts were estimated. Libraries were prepared by immunoSEQ multiplex PCR; TCRdb keeps only in-frame clonotypes and omits some of them. V and J calls and clone size are copied from that table; D and trimming were computed from the DNA. The sample records about 210,000 clones, around 83% being singletons.

J is TRBJ1-6 and V is TRBV5-1; 8 nucleotides line up with TRBD1. The sequence came from a woman in her 70s with COVID-19, enrolled during active disease. The sequenced sample was peripheral blood. This CDR3 is CASTPGQGGNSPLHF. In DNA form, the CDR3 reads TGCGCCAGCACCCCTGGACAGGGTGGAAATTCACCCCTCCACTTT. Using reference TRBV5-1 and TRBJ1-6 for the parts outside the CDR3, the full variable domain is KAGVTQTPRYLIKTRGQQVTLSCSPISGHRSVSWYQQTPGQGLQFLFEYFSETQRNKGNFPGRFSGRQFSNSRSEMNVSTLELGDSALYLCASTPGQGGNSPLHFGNGTRLTVT.